Listed here is a single T cell receptor (beta chain). This sample stems from a study of blood T cell repertoires in COVID-19. Background on the study: The cDNA or gDNA used as material had been derived from T cells, B-cell-depleted T cells, or PBMCs.

Participants were aged roughly 18 to 90 years from around 26 US areas. Per the original methods: Estimation of nucleated cell counts was performed using reference gene primer amplification. The table came from immunoSEQ multiplex PCR; TCRdb's copy has only in-frame clones and leaves some out. The V and J calls and clone size were taken over from that table, and D and trimming were inferred from the DNA. The profile covers about 340,000 clones, with roughly 85% appearing a single time and approximately 4% taken by the ten largest. The sequence was collected from a woman aged 40 to 55 with acute COVID-19. The specimen sequenced was PBMCs or T cells enriched from blood (not recorded which).

The CDR3: CASSLMGVGGYTF. The CDR3, as DNA: TGTGCCAGCAGCTTAATGGGAGTAGGTGGCTACACCTTC. The V call is TRBV7-8, the J call TRBJ1-2; D gene ambiguous. This CDR3 region has 13 residues. The V end was cut by 2 bases, the J end by 7 bases, with 11 bases between. CDR1 and CDR2 from the germline V gene are SGHVS and FQNEAQ.